The 32 T cell receptor beta chains in this list originate from one sample, sequenced in a study of blood T cells in healthy people across ages. Then a second PCR, running roughly 7 to 11 cycles, was carried out with a sample-barcoded 5' primer and a J-beta primer mix. TCRdb re-analysed the 5' RACE reads in MiXCR, keeping a single row per CDR3 protein. This sample has more than 1,000,000 distinct CDR3 sequences, with under 30% found just once. This sample also belongs to another study, concerning T cells of mothers and their children.

Sequencing was done on a sample of blood. The receptors here all came from a girl aged 2 to 10 in good health.

The genes are TRBV28 and TRBJ2-7; D is uncertain. The J call may be incorrect, as the DNA end agrees better with TRBJ2-1. This CDR3 region has 11 residues. Germline loops: CDR1 MDHEN, CDR2 SYDVKM. In nucleotides, the CDR3 is TGTGCCAGCAATAGGGTCACTGAGCAGTTCTTC. Translation: CASNRVTEQFF.

This clonotype was detected a few times. The rearrangement uses TRBV25-1 and TRBJ2-1; tentatively, D is TRBD1 or TRBD2 (6 bases each). Germline V gene lookup returns CDR1 MGHDK and CDR2 SYGVNS. The V end lost 8 bases, the J end lost 0 bases, and 23 bases lay between the germline ends. The CDR3 consists of 18 residues. The CDR3 DNA reads as TGTGCCAGCTGGGGGGATAGGGGGGCAAAAAGCTCCTACAATGAGCAGTTCTTC. The encoded protein is CASWGDRGAKSSYNEQFF. The whole variable domain, remainder taken from reference TRBV25-1 and TRBJ2-1, is EADIYQTPRYLVIGTGKKITLECSQTMGHDKMYWYQQDPGMELHLIHYSYGVNSTEKGDLSSESTVSRIRTEHFPLTLESARPSHTSQYLCASWGDRGAKSSYNEQFFGPGTRLTVL.

There are a few counts of this clonotype. Compared with germline, one end of the junction differs, possibly owing to a read error. The genes are TRBV7-7 and TRBJ2-5; 9 bases map to TRBD1. The tail of the sequence fits TRBJ2-1 better, so the J call may be wrong. From germline, CDR1 is SSHAT and CDR2 FNYEAQ (reference sequence). The CDR3 is 14 residues long. The CDR3 region has the DNA TGTGCTAGCAGCTTACGGACAGGGGTCGATGAGCAGTTCTTC. The encoded protein is CASSLRTGVDEQFF.

In this sample, this clonotype turned up a few times. V usage is TRBV28 and J usage is TRBJ2-7; 9 nucleotides agree with TRBD1. Germline V CDR1 and CDR2: MDHEN, SYDVKM. With 1 base clipped from V and 2 bases from J, the junction kept 3 bases outside the gene matches. The CDR3 has 15 residues. DNA for the CDR3: TGTGCCAGCAGTTTATACGGACAGGGGACCTACGAGCAGTACTTC. It specifies CASSLYGQGTYEQYF.

This chain's CDR3 is CASFGQESDTQYF. The DNA of the CDR3 is TGTGCCAGTTTTGGACAGGAGTCAGATACGCAGTATTTT. The J gene is TRBJ2-3, the V gene TRBV5-6; TRBD1 agrees at 7 bases. Per germline, CDR1 SGHDT and CDR2 YYEEEE. This CDR3 comprises 13 residues. Trimming removed 8 bases from V and 4 bases from J; junction bases left unmatched: 7. Full variable domain (remainder filled in from reference TRBV5-6 and TRBJ2-3): DAGVTQSPTHLIKTRGQQVTLRCSPKSGHDTVSWYQQALGQGPQFIFQYYEEEERQRGNFPDRFSGHQFPNYSSELNVNALLLGDSALYLCASFGQESDTQYFGPGTRLTVL.

This chain links TRBV28 with TRBJ2-1; TRBD2 agrees at 13 bases. The CDR3 loop spans 14 amino acids. Per the germline V gene, CDR1 is MDHEN and CDR2 is SYDVKM. V dropped 8 bases and J dropped 10; count of bases not matched to a gene: 8. CDR3 sequence: CASLLAGGFEEQFF. As DNA, the CDR3 is TGTGCCAGCCTACTAGCGGGAGGGTTTGAGGAGCAGTTCTTC.

CDR3 nucleotides: TGTGCCAGTAATCGGGACTTCAGGGAGACCCAGTACTTC. Its protein product is CASNRDFRETQYF. The chain is built from TRBV2 and TRBJ2-5; D perhaps matches TRBD2 (6 bases). CDR1 is SNHLY and CDR2 is FYNNEI in the germline V gene. V was pared by 9 bases and J by 5 bases, with 16 bases between. This CDR3 is built from 13 residues.

Only a few counts were recorded for this clonotype. The junction shows a germline mismatch at one end, possibly a read error. V gene TRBV28 combines with J gene TRBJ1-6; D is uncertain. This CDR3 has 13 amino acids. Per germline, CDR1 MDHEN and CDR2 SYDVKM. The CDR3 spells CASKVGYSSPLHF. CDR3 in DNA: TGTGCCAGCAAAGTGGGTTATAGTTCACCCCTCCACTTT.

The sample holds a few counts of this clonotype. This rearrangement joins TRBV29-1 to TRBJ2-1; TRBD2 aligns across 7 bases. Per the germline V gene, CDR1 is SQVTM and CDR2 is ANQGSEA. V lost 5 bases and J lost 2; bases outside the gene matches: 3. The CDR3 sequence is 13 residues long. The CDR3 loop is CSVPGTTYNEQFF. The CDR3 DNA is TGCAGCGTTCCCGGGACTACCTACAATGAGCAGTTCTTC.

This rearrangement joins TRBV20-1 to TRBJ2-1, with TRBD2 matching 10 bases. The CDR3 is 16 residues long. Germline V gene lookup returns CDR1 DFQATT and CDR2 SNEGSKA (reference sequence). Trimming removed 2 bases from V and 8 bases from J; junction bases left unmatched: 12. CDR3 protein: CSARSGSSGSPDEQFF. The CDR3, as DNA: TGCAGTGCTAGAAGCGGGTCTAGCGGGAGTCCCGATGAGCAGTTCTTC.

This clonotype appeared many times. The V call is TRBV4-2, the J call TRBJ2-2, with D maybe TRBD1 (6 bases). Germline assignment: CDR1 LGHNA and CDR2 YNFKEQ. The CDR3 loop spans 16 amino acids. The germline V and J ends were trimmed by 4 bases and 5 bases, with 17 bases remaining between them. CDR3 in DNA: TGTGCCAGCAGCCCATTGGGGGACATTAAAACCGGGGAGCTGTTTTTT. It encodes CASSPLGDIKTGELFF.

The chain uses TRBV6-1 and TRBJ2-1; tentative D call: TRBD2 (6 bases). Germline CDR1 reads MNHNS; CDR2 reads SASEGT. Trimming pared 8 bases from V and 1 base from J, leaving 18 bases between. CDR3 size: 16 residues. CDR3 sequence: CASPGNGGTSYNEQFF. DNA of the CDR3: TGTGCCAGCCCGGGGAACGGGGGTACGTCCTACAATGAGCAGTTCTTC.

This clonotype was seen only a few times. The CDR3 loop is CASSSRLFNEQFF. In DNA form, the CDR3 reads TGTGCCAGCAGCTCGAGGCTATTTAATGAGCAGTTCTTC. The J gene is TRBJ2-1, the V gene TRBV7-2; D is uncertain. The germline V gene has CDR1 SGHTA and CDR2 FQGNSA. V was cut by 4 bases and J by 7 bases, with 11 bases left in between. The CDR3 totals 13 residues.

This clonotype was picked up a small number of times. The chain uses TRBV7-6 and TRBJ1-1; 9 nucleotides align to TRBD1. The V gene end was trimmed by 5 bases and the J gene end by 5 bases; junction bases not matched to a gene: 6. Germline CDR1 SGHVS, CDR2 FNYEAQ. The CDR3 is 14 amino acids. The CDR3 spells CASSNRDRVTEAFF. CDR3 bases: TGTGCCAGCAGCAACCGGGACAGGGTAACTGAAGCTTTCTTT.

This rearrangement joins TRBV14 to TRBJ2-5, with D unresolved. V was shortened by 0 bases and J by 5 bases, with 13 bases between the two germline ends. The CDR3 runs 15 residues. Looked up from germline, CDR1 is SGHDN and CDR2 is FVKESK. CDR3 nucleotide sequence: TGTGCCAGCAGCCAAGAACCGAGTATGGGGGAGACCCAGTACTTC. The encoded protein is CASSQEPSMGETQYF.

The chain joins TRBV12-5 to TRBJ2-5; no reliable D call. The J call may not be correct, given that the DNA end is closer to TRBJ2-7. Germline CDR1 reads LGHNT; CDR2 reads FRNRAP. CDR3 length: 11 residues. In DNA form, the CDR3 reads TGTGCTAGTGGTTTCTTAGACGAGCAGTACTTC. Protein sequence: CASGFLDEQYF.

This clonotype was detected only a few times. In DNA form, the CDR3 reads TGTGCCAGCAGCCAAGGTTGGGCAGATCAGCCCCAGCATTTT. Encoded protein: CASSQGWADQPQHF. The chain employs TRBV4-2 and TRBJ1-5; no clear D. The CDR3 length is 14 residues. Between the trimmed V and J ends, which lost 1 base and 5 bases, there was a span of 9 bases. Germline V gene data show CDR1 as LGHNA and CDR2 as YNFKEQ.

V usage is TRBV24-1 and J usage is TRBJ2-3, with D maybe TRBD2 (6 bases). Trimming cost V 1 base and J 0 bases, with 7 bases left between them. The germline gives CDR1 KGHDR, CDR2 SFDVKD. The CDR3 is 15 amino acids. The CDR3: CATSDLAGSTDTQYF. The CDR3 region has the DNA TGTGCCACCAGTGATTTAGCGGGTAGCACAGATACGCAGTATTTT.

This clonotype was found a few times. This sequence joins TRBV2 and TRBJ2-7, with D perhaps matching TRBD1 (6 bases). This CDR3 is built from 13 residues. V was shortened by 9 bases and J by 2 bases, with 14 bases between the two germline ends. Germline-derived CDR1 and CDR2 are SNHLY and FYNNEI. The CDR3 here is CASNQGPTYEQYF. CDR3 DNA: TGTGCCAGTAACCAGGGGCCCACCTACGAGCAGTACTTC.

This clonotype showed up just a few times. The V call is TRBV2, the J call TRBJ2-5; the D gene is possibly TRBD1 (6 bases). The CDR3 contains 15 residues. Germline CDR1 reads SNHLY; CDR2 reads FYNNEI. Trimming shortened V by 11 bases and J by 1 base, and 20 bases separated the two germline ends. CDR3 sequence reads: CAGKEGQPFQETQYF. CDR3 sequence (DNA): TGTGCCGGAAAAGAAGGACAGCCCTTCCAAGAGACCCAGTACTTC. The full variable domain, with the rest looked up from reference TRBV2 and TRBJ2-5, is EPEVTQTPSHQVTQMGQEVILRCVPISNHLYFYWYRQILGQKVEFLVSFYNNEISEKSEIFDDQFSVERPDGSNFTLKIRSTKLEDSAMYFCAGKEGQPFQETQYFGPGTRLLVL.

This clonotype was seen more than once but under ten times. The gene calls are TRBV5-1 and TRBJ1-2, with 9 nucleotides matching TRBD1. CDR3 size: 14 residues. The junction had 11 bases not matched to a gene; V was cut back by 6 bases and J by 8 bases. CDR1 and CDR2 (germline): SGHRS, YFSETQ. In DNA, the CDR3 is TGCGCCAGCACCTCCGGACAGGGGTTATTAGGCTACACCTTC. It translates to CASTSGQGLLGYTF.

The chain has TRBV7-2 and TRBJ2-5, with 9 bases identical to TRBD1. TRBJ2-7 explains the end of the DNA better; the J call may be wrong. The CDR3 spans 14 residues. CDR1 SGHTA and CDR2 FQGNSA come from the germline V gene. The chain's CDR3 is CASSPQTGGYEQYF. Written as DNA, the CDR3 is TGTGCCAGCAGCCCACAGACAGGGGGCTACGAGCAGTACTTC.

This clonotype turned up a few times. The chain couples TRBV4-1 to TRBJ2-5; 7 nucleotides align to TRBD2. Matching the DNA end better, TRBJ2-1 makes the J call doubtful. This CDR3 region has 16 residues. Per germline, CDR1 MGHRA and CDR2 YSYEKL. DNA of the CDR3: TGCGCCAGCAGCCAAGTCGTGAGCGGGGCTTACAATGAGCAGTTCTTC. The encoded protein is CASSQVVSGAYNEQFF.

Comment on this clonotype: One end of the junction does not line up with germline, which may come from a read error. The rearrangement uses TRBV28 and TRBJ2-5; weak D call: TRBD1 (6 bases). Looked up from germline, CDR1 is MDHEN and CDR2 is SYDVKM. The CDR3 has 11 residues. CDR3 in amino acids: CASSTGSGIFF. DNA for the CDR3: TGTGCCAGCAGTACAGGGTCTGGTATTTTCTTC. Supplemented by reference TRBV28 and TRBJ2-5, the full variable domain reads DVKVTQSSRYLVKRTGEKVFLECVQDMDHENMFWYRQDPGLGLRLIYFSYDVKMKEKGDIPEGYSVSREKKERFSLILESASTNQTSMYLCASSTGSGIFFGPGTRLLVL.

This clonotype came up a few times. CDR3 nucleotides: TGTGCCAGCACTACTAGCGCCTCCTACAATGAGCAGTTCTTC. It encodes CASTTSASYNEQFF. The rearrangement joins TRBV28 to TRBJ2-1; 7 nucleotides match TRBD2. Germline CDR1 reads MDHEN; CDR2 reads SYDVKM. The CDR3 length is 14 residues. V was clipped by 7 bases and J by 0 bases; unmatched bases: 3.

This sequence joins TRBV7-9 and TRBJ2-5; D gene ambiguous. The V gene lost 1 base and the J gene lost 4 bases, with 13 bases spanning the gap. This CDR3 is 15 amino acids long. Germline V gene data show CDR1 as SEHNR and CDR2 as FQNEAQ (reference sequence). The CDR3 reads CASSLVLAGRETQYF. CDR3 bases: TGTGCCAGCAGCTTAGTGTTGGCAGGTAGAGAGACCCAGTACTTC.

This chain joins TRBV7-2 and TRBJ1-2; no firm D call. Germline-derived CDR1 and CDR2 are SGHTA and FQGNSA. The CDR3 spans 15 residues. V lost 3 bases and J lost 8, with 19 bases in between. CDR3 region: CASSFNGPTSGGYTF. The DNA for the CDR3 is TGTGCCAGCAGCTTCAACGGGCCAACCTCTGGAGGCTACACCTTC.

The chain joins TRBV2 to TRBJ2-4; D might be TRBD2 (5 bases). Trimming took 6 bases from V and 5 from J, leaving 14 bases between them. The CDR3 contains 14 residues. Germline V gene lookup returns CDR1 SNHLY and CDR2 FYNNEI. The CDR3 DNA reads as TGTGCCAGCAGCCCCAGAATGGGAGAAAACATTCAGTACTTC. Its protein is CASSPRMGENIQYF.

The chain links TRBV6-2 or TRBV6-3 to TRBJ2-4; D might be TRBD2 (6 bases). Germline assignment: CDR1 MNHEY and CDR2 SVGEGT. Trimming took off 0 bases at V and 4 bases at J, with 16 bases between the two ends. CDR3 length equals 17 residues. The CDR3: CASSYSILTGVKNIQYF. CDR3 bases: TGTGCCAGCAGTTACTCGATTTTAACGGGGGTGAAAAACATTCAGTACTTC.

This clonotype showed up just a few times. This chain joins TRBV29-1 and TRBJ2-1; 7 positions agree with TRBD1. The germline gives CDR1 SQVTM, CDR2 ANQGSEA. V shed 5 bases, J shed 0 bases, and the junction held 7 bases outside the gene matches. This CDR3 contains 15 residues. The CDR3 coding sequence is TGCAGCGTTCTTTTGACAGGGAGCTCCTACAATGAGCAGTTCTTC. Translating gives CSVLLTGSSYNEQFF.

The chain combines TRBV28 with TRBJ2-4; D is possibly TRBD2 (6 bases). Germline CDR1 and CDR2: MDHEN and SYDVKM. The CDR3 consists of 13 residues. V shed 7 bases and J shed 0 bases, with 7 bases lying between them. In DNA form, the CDR3 reads TGTGCCAGCAAGGAGGGAGCCAAAAACATTCAGTACTTC. Amino acid sequence: CASKEGAKNIQYF.

The chain has TRBV6-2 or TRBV6-3 and TRBJ2-1; no reliable D call. This CDR3 is built from 16 residues. The V end lost 4 bases, the J end lost 7 bases, and 20 bases lay between the germline ends. CDR1 is MNHEY, CDR2 SVGEGT, per germline. CDR3: CASSFITAANKNEQFF. The CDR3 DNA follows: TGTGCCAGCAGTTTTATAACGGCAGCTAACAAGAATGAGCAGTTCTTC.